Sequencing of this TCR beta chain was carried out in a study of T cells in tuberculosis. TCRdb keeps only in-frame clones here, not all; method: immunoSEQ multiplex PCR. The data contain more than 40,000 clones, 94% of them singletons. Input material: PBMCs. This receptor was obtained from a donor between 10 and 29 years old with latent tuberculosis or without tuberculosis infection. Some clones in this sample may be carry-over from other donors' samples.

DNA for the CDR3: TGTGCCAGCAGCCGACTAGCGGATAAGACCGGGGAGCTGTTTTTT. This gives the protein CASSRLADKTGELFF. This chain connects TRBV11-2 to TRBJ2-2; 9 nucleotides match TRBD2. There are 15 residues in the CDR3. Per the germline V gene, CDR1 is SGHAT and CDR2 is FQNNGV. Germline trimming cut 5 bases from V and 5 bases from J; bases unmatched to any gene: 6.